The 25 T cell receptor beta chains reported below all come from one sample, sequenced in a study of blood T cells in healthy people across ages. A second PCR of 7 to 11 cycles used a sample-barcoded 5' primer and a J-beta primer mix. From the 5' RACE reads, TCRdb called clonotypes with MiXCR, one entry per CDR3 protein. The sample holds around 1,600,000 distinct CDR3 sequences, 35% to 45% seen once. Material for sequencing was blood. The source is a young woman in good health.

The CDR3 coding sequence is TGTGCCAGCAGTAACCAGGGGGGGTCAAGCTCCTACGAGCAGTACTTC. Encoded protein: CASSNQGGSSSYEQYF. This chain uses TRBV6-5 with TRBJ2-7, with D perhaps given as TRBD1 or TRBD2 (7 bases each). The germline gives CDR1 MNHEY, CDR2 SVGAGI. Between the trimmed V and J ends, which lost 5 bases and 0 bases, there was a span of 17 bases. This CDR3 region has 16 residues.

The chain uses TRBV9 and TRBJ2-1, with D perhaps matching TRBD1 (8 bases). This CDR3 contains 17 residues. Germline loops: CDR1 SGDLS, CDR2 YYNGEE. The V and J ends lost 0 bases and 7 bases respectively, with 20 bases between them. The CDR3 bases are TGTGCCAGCAGCGTAGGCCAGGGGGCTAGCGGAGCGAATGAGCAGTTCTTC. Residues: CASSVGQGASGANEQFF.

There are a few counts of this clonotype. V and J are TRBV3-1 and TRBJ1-4; 7 positions agree with TRBD1. Trimming cost V 4 bases and J 3 bases; bases outside gene matches: 8. Looked up from germline, CDR1 is LGHDT and CDR2 is YNNKEL (reference sequence). The CDR3 has 16 amino acids. The CDR3 DNA is TGTGCCAGCAGCCTTTCAGACAGGGAGGCTAATGAAAAACTGTTTTTT. Translated: CASSLSDREANEKLFF. Based on the CDR3 plus reference TRBV3-1 and TRBJ1-4, the full variable domain is DTAVSQTPKYLVTQMGNDKSIKCEQNLGHDTMYWYKQDSKKFLKIMFSYNNKELIINETVPNRFSPKSPDKAHLNLHINSLELGDSAVYFCASSLSDREANEKLFFGSGTQLSVL.

The genes are TRBV2 and TRBJ2-1; 10 positions agree with TRBD2. The V and J ends lost 6 bases and 5 bases, in that order; junction bases with no gene match: 4. Germline CDR1 is SNHLY and CDR2 is FYNNEI. CDR3 length equals 14 residues. The CDR3 protein is CASRALAGNNEQFF. DNA for the CDR3: TGTGCCAGCAGGGCACTAGCGGGAAACAATGAGCAGTTCTTC.

This clonotype was observed a handful of times. The chain combines TRBV6-1 with TRBJ1-2; 8 bases match TRBD1. The J segment lost 2 bases and the V segment lost 5 bases, leaving 7 bases of the junction unmatched. Germline CDR1 reads MNHNS; CDR2 reads SASEGT. The CDR3 is 15 amino acids. CDR3 sequence (DNA): TGTGCCAGCAGTCGAGAGACAGGGGCGAACTATGGCTACACCTTC. Protein sequence: CASSRETGANYGYTF.

To note about this clonotype: Without the conserved terminal phenylalanine or tryptophan, this CDR3 likely stems from a read error. The chain recombines TRBV7-2 with TRBJ2-7; maybe TRBD2 (5 bases). Germline values: CDR1 SGHTA, CDR2 FQGNSA. The CDR3 contains 14 residues. The V end lost 2 bases, the J end lost 0 bases, and 8 bases lay between the germline ends. CDR3 in amino acids: CASSLRRSSYEQYL. CDR3 nucleotide sequence: TGTGCCAGCAGCTTAAGGAGGAGCTCCTACGAGCAGTACCTC.

V is TRBV9 and J is TRBJ2-3; D uncertain. V shed 1 base and J shed 2 bases, with 8 bases lying between them. This CDR3 spans 14 amino acids. Germline CDR1 is SGDLS and CDR2 is YYNGEE. The CDR3 loop is CASSVYGVTDTQYF. The CDR3 nucleotides are TGTGCCAGCAGCGTATATGGAGTCACAGATACGCAGTATTTT.

Only a few counts were recorded for this clonotype. The gene calls are TRBV24-1 and TRBJ2-1; 10 bases match TRBD2. Trimming took 5 bases from V and 4 from J; bases not matched to a gene: 7. Germline values: CDR1 KGHDR, CDR2 SFDVKD. The CDR3 spans 16 residues. The CDR3 DNA sequence: TGTGCCACCAGTGGGGGCAGCGGGGGGGCGTACAATGAGCAGTTCTTC. It specifies CATSGGSGGAYNEQFF.

This clonotype has a count of ten or more. The chain carries TRBV29-1 and TRBJ2-3; 10 bases map to TRBD2. J was trimmed by 2 bases and V by 6 bases; bases with no gene match: 8. The CDR3 sequence is 15 residues long. CDR1 and CDR2 (germline): SQVTM, ANQGSEA. The CDR3 region is CSVGGLAVLTDTQYF. The CDR3 DNA sequence: TGCAGCGTCGGTGGACTAGCGGTGCTCACAGATACGCAGTATTTT.

CDR3 loop: CASSLEQGGRTDTQYF. The CDR3 DNA is TGCGCCAGCAGCTTGGAACAGGGTGGAAGGACAGATACGCAGTATTTT. The J gene is TRBJ2-3, the V gene TRBV5-1, with D possibly being TRBD1 (6 bases). The CDR3 is 16 residues long. Germline CDR1 is SGHRS and CDR2 is YFSETQ. Trimming took off 0 bases at V and 3 bases at J, with 14 bases between the two ends. Variable domain in full (rest from reference TRBV5-1 and TRBJ2-3): KAGVTQTPRYLIKTRGQQVTLSCSPISGHRSVSWYQQTPGQGLQFLFEYFSETQRNKGNFPGRFSGRQFSNSRSEMNVSTLELGDSALYLCASSLEQGGRTDTQYFGPGTRLTVL.

This clonotype was detected a few times. The chain is built from TRBV5-1 and TRBJ2-1, with a weak D call TRBD1 (5 bases). Trimming shortened V by 1 base and J by 8 bases, and 10 bases separated the two germline ends. CDR1 SGHRS and CDR2 YFSETQ come from the germline V gene. The CDR3 spans 13 residues. The CDR3 reads CASSLTGRDEQFF. The CDR3, as DNA: TGCGCCAGCAGCTTGACTGGCAGGGATGAGCAGTTCTTC.

This clonotype turned up a few times. The gene calls are TRBV5-1 and TRBJ1-2, with D possibly TRBD1 on 6 matching bases. The CDR3 extends over 16 amino acids. Germline loops: CDR1 SGHRS, CDR2 YFSETQ. The V end was cut by 5 bases, the J end by 3 bases, with 20 bases between. The CDR3 loop is CASSLLRAGDYYGYTF. DNA of the CDR3: TGCGCCAGCAGTCTCCTACGAGCAGGGGATTACTATGGCTACACCTTC.

Concerning this clonotype itself: A read error is possible here, since a much larger clone lies one base away. The chain employs TRBV12-3 or TRBV12-4 and TRBJ2-1; the match to TRBD2 covers 8 bases. The CDR3 length is 16 residues. The DNA for the CDR3 is TGTGCCAGCCGATTCCAGCGGGAGACCCTCTACAATGGGCAGTTCTTC. Residues: CASRFQRETLYNGQFF.

Concerning this clonotype: It may be a read error: a sequence one base away is much more abundant. This sequence joins TRBV7-2 and TRBJ2-7; tentatively, D is TRBD2 (5 bases). This CDR3 is built from 13 residues. The germline V gene encodes CDR1 SGHTA and CDR2 FQGNSA. CDR3 sequence (DNA): TGTGCCAACAGCTTAGTAGCGTTCTACGAGCAGTACTTC. Translation gives CANSLVAFYEQYF.

This clonotype was seen more than once but under ten times. V is TRBV7-2 and J is TRBJ2-5; 7 nucleotides agree with TRBD2. The CDR3 has 14 amino acids. Germline V gene sequence: CDR1 SGHTA, CDR2 FQGNSA. Trimming removed 1 base from V and 12 bases from J; junction bases left unmatched: 11. The DNA of the CDR3 is TGTGCCAGCAGCTTAGAGCGGGGAACAGGATTAGAGTACTTC. Its protein is CASSLERGTGLEYF.

Note on this clonotype: An end of the junction does not agree with germline; a read error may underlie this. CDR3 region: CDSTAGTGSTDTQYF. DNA for the CDR3: TGTGACAGCACCGCGGGGACAGGGAGCACAGATACGCAGTATTTT. The rearrangement links TRBV4-2 to TRBJ2-3; 9 bases are a match to TRBD1. This CDR3 spans 15 amino acids. Per the germline V gene, CDR1 is LGHNA and CDR2 is YNFKEQ.

Comment on this clonotype: Relative to the germline gene, one junction end is altered; a read error may explain this. CDR3 amino acids: CTSSYPGTYNEQFF. As DNA, the CDR3 is TGTACCAGCAGTTATCCAGGGACCTACAATGAGCAGTTCTTC. The rearrangement links TRBV12-3 or TRBV12-4 to TRBJ2-1; D may be TRBD1 (5 bases). The CDR3 is 14 amino acids.

The V and J genes are TRBV9 and TRBJ2-7; D is unresolved. Trimming took off 1 base at V and 1 base at J, with 9 bases between the two ends. CDR3 length: 14 residues. The germline V gene encodes CDR1 SGDLS and CDR2 YYNGEE. The CDR3: CASSVRPQSYEQYF. The DNA for the CDR3 is TGTGCCAGCAGCGTACGTCCACAATCCTACGAGCAGTACTTC.

The chain is built from TRBV2 and TRBJ1-4; D uncertain. Germline V gene data show CDR1 as SNHLY and CDR2 as FYNNEI. The V and J ends lost 2 bases and 8 bases respectively, with 15 bases between them. The CDR3 loop spans 15 amino acids. CDR3 sequence: CASSELTSGKEKLFF. The DNA of the CDR3 is TGTGCCAGCAGTGAATTAACCAGCGGCAAAGAAAAACTGTTTTTT.

The chain is built from TRBV20-1 and TRBJ1-1; the D is unclear. The CDR3 is made up of 14 amino acids. V dropped 0 bases and J dropped 5 bases, with 13 bases sitting between them. Germline assignment: CDR1 DFQATT and CDR2 SNEGSKA (reference sequence). Written as DNA, the CDR3 is TGCAGTGCTAGAGATGACGGTCCGGGGACTGAAGCTTTCTTT. Its protein is CSARDDGPGTEAFF.

This clonotype came up a few times. The V call is TRBV6-2 or TRBV6-3, the J call TRBJ2-1; TRBD1 agrees at 8 bases. TRBJ2-7 matches the DNA end more closely, so the J call is doubtful. Germline-derived CDR1 and CDR2 are MNHEY and SVGEGT. The CDR3 runs to 19 residues. CDR3: CASSYSYGQGQRSYNEQYF. The DNA of the CDR3 is TGTGCCAGCAGTTACTCCTACGGACAGGGACAAAGGTCCTACAATGAGCAGTACTTC.

This clonotype was counted a few times. The chain uses TRBV28 and TRBJ1-5; D may be TRBD1 (6 bases). The germline V and J ends were trimmed by 6 bases and 7 bases, with 10 bases remaining between them. Germline V gene lookup returns CDR1 MDHEN and CDR2 SYDVKM. This CDR3 comprises 12 residues. CDR3 DNA sequence: TGTGCCAGCAGACCAGGGGTCCAGCCCCAGCATTTT. Its translation: CASRPGVQPQHF.

This chain joins TRBV6-2 or TRBV6-3 and TRBJ2-3; no clear D gene. The ends were cut back, 6 bases at V and 5 bases at J, with 6 bases in the middle. Germline loops: CDR1 MNHEY, CDR2 SVGEGT. This CDR3 comprises 11 residues. The CDR3 DNA reads TGTGCCAGCAGACAGATAGATACGCAGTATTTT. Encoded protein: CASRQIDTQYF.

This clonotype has just a few counts. This sequence joins TRBV25-1 and TRBJ2-7; D is perhaps TRBD2 (6 bases). V lost 5 bases, J lost 0 bases, and 23 bases lay in between. The germline V gene has CDR1 MGHDK and CDR2 SYGVNS. CDR3 length equals 18 residues. Here the CDR3 reads CASSFTSLEEGVSYEQYF. In DNA form, the CDR3 reads TGTGCCAGCAGTTTCACATCCCTGGAGGAGGGCGTCTCCTACGAGCAGTACTTC.

This clonotype has more than one count but fewer than ten. This rearrangement joins TRBV25-1 to TRBJ2-1; D not certain. The CDR3 contains 15 residues. CDR1 is MGHDK and CDR2 is SYGVNS in the germline V gene. The V gene lost 7 bases and the J gene lost 4 bases, with 17 bases spanning the gap. The CDR3 nucleotides are TGTGCCAGCACCCCCCCGGACCCGAGGTACAATGAGCAGTTCTTC. Its protein product is CASTPPDPRYNEQFF. The full variable domain, completed using reference TRBV25-1 and TRBJ2-1, is EADIYQTPRYLVIGTGKKITLECSQTMGHDKMYWYQQDPGMELHLIHYSYGVNSTEKGDLSSESTVSRIRTEHFPLTLESARPSHTSQYLCASTPPDPRYNEQFFGPGTRLTVL.